This section outlines one T cell receptor beta chain sequence together with its context. This sample is drawn from a study of blood T cell repertoires in COVID-19. About the study: COVID-19 samples collected from the United States, Italy and Spain covered acute and convalescent phases. T cells, B-cell-depleted T cells, or PBMCs supplied cDNA or gDNA.

Germline CDR1 is MRHNA and CDR2 is SNTAGT. This CDR3 has 15 residues. With 10 bases removed from V and 7 bases from J, the gap between germline ends came to 22 bases. Per the authors' pipeline: How many nucleated cells were present was estimated from reference gene primer amplification. Data came from immunoSEQ multiplex PCR; TCRdb stores just in-frame clones and leaves some out. Clone size and the V and J calls come from that table; the DNA yielded D and trimming. This sample has about 250,000 clones, with more than 70% found just once. The sample was peripheral blood. The chain links TRBV6-4 to TRBJ2-2; D perhaps matches TRBD1 (6 bases). This sequence originates from a man older than 75 with acute or convalescent COVID-19. CDR3 nucleotide sequence: TGTGCCACTGCCTATTCGATCCTCAGGGGCGGGGAGCTGTTTTTT. This sequence encodes CATAYSILRGGELFF.